One and the same sample provided the 32 T cell receptor beta chains below, sequenced in a study of shared clonotypes between healthy human individuals. Only in-frame clones appear in the TCRdb table, and some are missing; sequencing was by immunoSEQ multiplex PCR. The sample holds approximately 350,000 clones, approximately 74% seen once. The sample was memory CD4+ T cells sorted from blood. Specified subset: CD45RA-negative fraction. All receptors derive from a man in his thirties or forties in good health.

The V call is TRBV27, the J call TRBJ2-7; no clear D. V dropped 2 bases and J dropped 0 bases, with 14 bases sitting between them. Germline assignment: CDR1 MNHEY and CDR2 SMNVEV (reference sequence). The CDR3 runs to 16 residues. The CDR3 DNA is TGTGCCAGCAGTTTAAGGCAGCAGGTGAGCTCCTACGAGCAGTACTTC. It is translated as CASSLRQQVSSYEQYF.

This sequence joins TRBV19 and TRBJ2-7, with a tentative D call TRBD1 (6 bases). Germline V gene data show CDR1 as LNHDA and CDR2 as SQIVND (reference sequence). The CDR3 runs to 15 residues. Trimming left V 6 bases short and J 4 bases short, with 19 bases between. The CDR3 nucleotides read TGTGCCAGTAGCCAGCCACAGGGATTATCTTACGAGCAGTACTTC. Translation gives CASSQPQGLSYEQYF.

V usage is TRBV7-9 and J usage is TRBJ2-6; TRBD1 matches 7 bases. Germline CDR1 is SEHNR and CDR2 is FQNEAQ (reference sequence). Trimming at V came to 5 bases and at J to 0 bases, leaving 7 bases not matched to a gene. The CDR3 is made up of 17 amino acids. Here the CDR3 DNA reads TGTGCCAGCAGCACGGGACAGAACTACTCTGGGGCCAACGTCCTGACTTTC. Residues: CASSTGQNYSGANVLTF.

This clone was recorded at least ten times. The chain couples TRBV7-3 to TRBJ2-7; 7 bases map to TRBD2. Germline values: CDR1 SGHTA, CDR2 FQGTGA. Trimming removed 5 bases from V and 1 base from J; junction bases left unmatched: 5. The CDR3 contains 14 residues. The CDR3 loop is CASSPTSRSYEQYF. CDR3 DNA: TGTGCCAGCAGCCCGACTAGCCGATCCTACGAGCAGTACTTC.

The gene calls are TRBV5-1 and TRBJ1-1; D call uncertain. Looked up from germline, CDR1 is SGHRS and CDR2 is YFSETQ. The CDR3 has 14 amino acids. V gave up 4 bases and J gave up 1 base, with 11 bases separating them. CDR3 amino acids: CASSITTANTEAFF. In DNA form, the CDR3 reads TGCGCCAGCAGCATTACTACAGCGAACACTGAAGCTTTCTTT.

The chain combines TRBV11-3 with TRBJ2-2; tentatively, D is TRBD1 (5 bases). The CDR3 extends over 15 amino acids. Between the trimmed V and J ends, which lost 6 bases and 4 bases, there was a span of 15 bases. In germline, CDR1 is SGHNT, CDR2 YENEEA. DNA for the CDR3: TGTGCCAGCAGTCGCCTGGGCCAGGGCACCGGGGAGCTGTTTTTT. This encodes CASSRLGQGTGELFF.

V gene TRBV5-1 combines with J gene TRBJ2-7, with 7 bases fitting TRBD2. Germline CDR1 and CDR2: SGHRS and YFSETQ. The length of the CDR3 is 15 residues. V gave up 0 bases and J gave up 3 bases; unmatched junction bases: 6. The CDR3 bases are TGCGCCAGCAGCTTGGCGGCGGGAGTGGGCTACGAGCAGTACTTC. Protein sequence: CASSLAAGVGYEQYF.

This clone occurred a few times. CDR3 sequence: CASMWTNTEAFF. CDR3 sequence (DNA): TGTGCCAGCATGTGGACAAACACTGAAGCTTTCTTT. The V call is TRBV6-5, the J call TRBJ1-1; weak D call: TRBD1 (5 bases). V was clipped by 7 bases and J by 2 bases, with 8 bases between them. Germline V gene sequence: CDR1 MNHEY, CDR2 SVGAGI. CDR3 length: 12 amino acids.

This clone was counted a single time. The chain uses TRBV19 and TRBJ2-1; no reliable D call. Looked up from germline, CDR1 is LNHDA and CDR2 is SQIVND (reference sequence). The CDR3 has 11 amino acids. Trimming removed 3 bases at V and 8 bases at J, with 5 bases between. CDR3 amino acids: CASSIYHEQFF. As DNA, the CDR3 is TGTGCCAGTAGTATTTACCATGAGCAGTTCTTC.

The chain couples TRBV5-1 to TRBJ2-1, with no clear D. The germline V gene has CDR1 SGHRS and CDR2 YFSETQ. CDR3 size: 13 residues. Trimming shortened V by 2 bases and J by 4 bases, and 7 bases separated the two germline ends. The CDR3 loop reads CASSFPPYNEQFF. The CDR3 DNA reads TGCGCCAGCAGCTTTCCACCGTACAATGAGCAGTTCTTC. The entire variable domain, with the rest obtained from reference TRBV5-1 and TRBJ2-1, is as follows: KAGVTQTPRYLIKTRGQQVTLSCSPISGHRSVSWYQQTPGQGLQFLFEYFSETQRNKGNFPGRFSGRQFSNSRSEMNVSTLELGDSALYLCASSFPPYNEQFFGPGTRLTVL.

Only one count was recorded for this clone. CDR3 coding DNA: TGTGCCAGCAGCTTAGCCCCGGGGGACCAGTACTTC. The encoded protein is CASSLAPGDQYF. The chain has TRBV7-2 and TRBJ2-5; a weak D match, TRBD2 (6 bases). The germline V gene has CDR1 SGHTA and CDR2 FQGNSA. The CDR3 runs 12 residues. Deletions cut 0 bases from V and 10 bases from J, with 9 bases between.

The V and J genes are TRBV6-5 and TRBJ1-1; 7 bases are a match to TRBD1. Germline V gives CDR1 MNHEY, CDR2 SVGAGI. The CDR3 covers 14 residues. The junction had 1 base not matched to a gene; V was cut back by 2 bases and J by 1 base. This chain's CDR3 is CASSYTGANTEAFF. The CDR3 nucleotides read TGTGCCAGCAGTTACACAGGGGCGAACACTGAAGCTTTCTTT.

This clone was seen ten or more times. V is TRBV5-1 and J is TRBJ1-3, with 7 positions matching TRBD1. The ends lost 4 bases at V and 4 bases at J; junction bases unmatched: 5. CDR1 SGHRS and CDR2 YFSETQ come from the germline V gene. The CDR3 is 14 residues long. CDR3 DNA sequence: TGCGCCAGCAGCCTACAGGGGTTCGGAAACACCATATATTTT. This codes for CASSLQGFGNTIYF.

The J gene is TRBJ2-2, the V gene TRBV7-2; no clear D. The CDR3 is 16 amino acids. V was cut by 1 base and J by 0 bases, with 9 bases left in between. Germline CDR1 SGHTA, CDR2 FQGNSA. The CDR3 region is CASSLGLSANTGELFF. CDR3 in DNA: TGTGCCAGCAGCTTAGGGCTCTCCGCGAACACCGGGGAGCTGTTTTTT.

The gene calls are TRBV6-1 and TRBJ2-7; D call uncertain. Germline loops: CDR1 MNHNS, CDR2 SASEGT. The CDR3 extends over 11 amino acids. The V and J ends lost 4 bases and 3 bases respectively, with 4 bases between them. CDR3 coding DNA: TGTGCCAGCAGTGTAATCTACGAGCAGTACTTC. It codes for CASSVIYEQYF.

This clone was seen a few times. This chain joins TRBV28 and TRBJ2-7; D remains ambiguous. The CDR3 extends over 14 amino acids. V lost 7 bases, J lost 2 bases, and 15 bases lay in between. Per germline, CDR1 MDHEN and CDR2 SYDVKM. The CDR3, as DNA: TGTGCCAGCAAGCTCGTCGGCCCTGCCTACGAGCAGTACTTC. This codes for CASKLVGPAYEQYF.

For the CDR3, the DNA is TGTGCCAGCAGCTTAGCAGGGGCCCACGAGCAGTACTTC. The encoded protein is CASSLAGAHEQYF. V usage is TRBV7-7 and J usage is TRBJ2-7, with a weak D call TRBD1 (5 bases). Germline CDR1 SSHAT, CDR2 FNYEAQ (reference sequence). This CDR3 has 13 residues. V gave up 0 bases and J gave up 5 bases, with 8 bases separating them. The full variable domain, in which reference TRBV7-7 and TRBJ2-7 provide the parts outside the CDR3, is GAGVSQSPRYKVTKRGQDVTLRCDPISSHATLYWYQQALGQGPEFLTYFNYEAQPDKSGLPSDRFSAERPEGSISTLTIQRTEQRDSAMYRCASSLAGAHEQYFGPGTRLTVT.

With respect to this clone: This likely reflects a read error, since a far larger clone is one base away. V gene TRBV7-9 combines with J gene TRBJ1-1; 9 nucleotides align to TRBD1. The CDR3 spans 13 residues. Looked up from germline, CDR1 is SEHNR and CDR2 is FQNEAQ (reference sequence). V dropped 5 bases and J dropped 4; count of bases not matched to a gene: 2. As DNA, the CDR3 is TGTGCCAGCAGCCTACAGGGGGCCACTGAAGCTTTCTTT. Protein sequence: CASSLQGATEAFF.

The chain uses TRBV5-4 and TRBJ2-7, with TRBD1 identical over 8 bases. Per germline, CDR1 SGHNT and CDR2 YYREEE (reference sequence). The CDR3 has 13 residues. V dropped 1 base and J dropped 6; count of bases not matched to a gene: 3. Written as DNA, the CDR3 is TGTGCCAGCAGCTTGAACAGGGGGACCGAGCAGTACTTC. This gives the protein CASSLNRGTEQYF.

Remarks on this clone: With a far larger clone one base away, a read error is the likely cause. This sequence joins TRBV18 and TRBJ2-7; D is tentatively TRBD1 or TRBD2 (5 bases each). Trimming left V 4 bases short and J 3 bases short, with 16 bases between. The CDR3 is 15 residues long. Germline V lookup: CDR1 KGHSH, CDR2 LQKENI. CDR3 in amino acids: CASSRGAPRNYEQYF. The DNA for the CDR3 is TGTGCCAGCTCACGAGGGGCACCTAGGAACTACGAGCAGTACTTC.

This chain links TRBV19 with TRBJ2-7; D unclear. The V end was cut by 1 base, the J end by 5 bases, with 15 bases between. The CDR3 length is 15 residues. Germline V gene data show CDR1 as LNHDA and CDR2 as SQIVND (reference sequence). The CDR3 nucleotides read TGTGCCAGTAGTATAGCGTGGGAATCCATCCACGAGCAGTACTTC. It codes for CASSIAWESIHEQYF.

This chain connects TRBV28 to TRBJ1-2; 7 bases align to TRBD1. The CDR3 runs 14 residues. Germline-derived CDR1 and CDR2 are MDHEN and SYDVKM. V was pared by 3 bases and J by 3 bases, with 4 bases of the junction left unmatched. CDR3 amino acids: CASSFGGTDYGYTF. In DNA, the CDR3 is TGTGCCAGCAGTTTTGGGGGGACAGACTATGGCTACACCTTC.

V usage is TRBV10-1 and J usage is TRBJ2-3; D ambiguous. V was pared by 4 bases and J by 1 base, with 9 bases between. Per the germline V gene, CDR1 is WNHNN and CDR2 is SYGVQD (reference sequence). The CDR3 has 14 residues. The CDR3 DNA is TGCGCCAGCAGTGCGGATCTGGGCACAGATACGCAGTATTTT. Translation gives CASSADLGTDTQYF.

The gene calls are TRBV7-9 and TRBJ1-1; 10 bases line up with TRBD1. There are 14 residues in the CDR3. Trimming cost V 4 bases and J 11 bases; bases outside gene matches: 10. CDR1 and CDR2 from the germline V gene are SEHNR and FQNEAQ (reference sequence). The CDR3 region has the DNA TGTGCCAGCAGCTCGACAGGGGGCGCTTTTCGGGCTTTCTTT. This gives the protein CASSSTGGAFRAFF.

Only a few counts were recorded for this clone. The genes are TRBV9 and TRBJ2-3, with TRBD2 as a possible D gene (5 bases). Per the germline V gene, CDR1 is SGDLS and CDR2 is YYNGEE. V gave up 3 bases and J gave up 2 bases, with 13 bases separating them. The CDR3 length is 15 residues. CDR3 DNA sequence: TGTGCCAGCAGCGCGCGCGGAGACTACACAGATACGCAGTATTTT. Translated, it gives CASSARGDYTDTQYF. Filled out from reference TRBV9 and TRBJ2-3, the complete variable domain reads DSGVTQTPKHLITATGQRVTLRCSPRSGDLSVYWYQQSLDQGLQFLIQYYNGEERAKGNILERFSAQQFPDLHSELNLSSLELGDSALYFCASSARGDYTDTQYFGPGTRLTVL.

CDR3 sequence (DNA): TGTGCCAGCAGGACAGGGGGGGATGAGCAGTACTTC. This translates into CASRTGGDEQYF. The chain employs TRBV6-6 and TRBJ2-7, with 9 positions matching TRBD1. Germline V gives CDR1 MNHNY, CDR2 SVGAGI (reference sequence). V lost 6 bases and J lost 7; bases outside the gene matches: 4. The CDR3 runs 12 residues.

The chain recombines TRBV11-3 with TRBJ2-5; 8 bases map to TRBD2. Per germline, CDR1 SGHNT and CDR2 YENEEA. The CDR3 is made up of 16 amino acids. With 5 bases clipped from V and 5 bases from J, the junction kept 13 bases outside the gene matches. The DNA of the CDR3 is TGTGCCAGCAGCCCCTCTCATCGGGAGGGCCGGGAGACCCAGTACTTC. As protein: CASSPSHREGRETQYF.

The chain recombines TRBV9 with TRBJ2-7; no clear D gene. This CDR3 has 13 amino acids. Germline CDR1 reads SGDLS; CDR2 reads YYNGEE. Trimming left V 0 bases short and J 5 bases short, with 9 bases between. The chain's CDR3 is CASSVGPQNEQYF. In nucleotides, the CDR3 is TGTGCCAGCAGCGTAGGACCCCAGAACGAGCAGTACTTC.

This clone was counted a single time. CDR3 in amino acids: CASSVAPRGDTQYF. CDR3 bases: TGTGCCAGCAGCGTAGCTCCGCGGGGGGATACGCAGTATTTT. V gene TRBV9 combines with J gene TRBJ2-3; 7 bases map to TRBD2. Germline lookup yields CDR1 SGDLS and CDR2 YYNGEE. V gave up 0 bases and J gave up 6 bases; unmatched junction bases: 4. The CDR3 consists of 14 residues.

This chain uses TRBV4-2 with TRBJ1-4; the D is unclear. CDR1 LGHNA and CDR2 YNFKEQ come from the germline V gene. V lost 1 base, J lost 14 bases, and 23 bases lay in between. This CDR3 has 16 residues. CDR3 coding DNA: TGTGCCAGCAGCCAAGGGCCCGGGGTGATGGGAAAAGGGCTGTTTTTT. It encodes CASSQGPGVMGKGLFF.

There are a few counts of this clone. V gene TRBV10-3 combines with J gene TRBJ2-3; TRBD2 is a possible D gene (6 bases). The CDR3 sequence is 15 residues long. The ends were cut back, 3 bases at V and 2 bases at J, with 12 bases in the middle. The germline CDR1 and CDR2 sequences are ENHRY and SYGVKD. The DNA for the CDR3 is TGTGCCATCAGTGAATCTGGCGGGGCCACAGATACGCAGTATTTT. Encoded protein: CAISESGGATDTQYF.

Turning to this clone: Given a much more abundant clone one base away, this may be a read error. In DNA form, the CDR3 reads TGTGCCAGCAGCTTCGCAATTGGCGAGCAGTACTTC. It encodes CASSFAIGEQYF. The chain couples TRBV11-2 to TRBJ2-7, with no clear D. V was trimmed by 3 bases and J by 6 bases, leaving 9 bases between them. Per the germline V gene, CDR1 is SGHAT and CDR2 is FQNNGV. The CDR3 is 12 amino acids.